These 27 T cell receptor beta chains came from one sample sequenced in a study of cytomegalovirus exposure and HLA in healthy donors. 13 Jbeta primers and 60 Vbeta primers were used for the PCR. Some clones are missing from TCRdb's copy, which holds only in-frame ones; the method was immunoSEQ multiplex PCR. The table includes around 150,000 clones, over 75% detected once. Source material: PBMCs. All receptors come from a young man in good health and CMV-seropositive.

The V gene is TRBV19, the J gene TRBJ1-2; D not certain. The CDR3 runs to 13 residues. Between the trimmed V and J ends, which lost 3 bases and 4 bases, there was a span of 9 bases. The V gene's germline CDR1 is LNHDA and CDR2 SQIVND (reference sequence). CDR3 bases: TGTGCCAGTAGTATGTCGGTAGCCTATGGCTACACCTTC. Its translation is CASSMSVAYGYTF.

This clone was counted between two and nine times. This chain connects TRBV4-1 to TRBJ2-3; 10 positions match TRBD2. J was trimmed by 4 bases and V by 0 bases; bases with no gene match: 7. This CDR3 spans 17 amino acids. The germline V gene has CDR1 MGHRA and CDR2 YSYEKL. The CDR3 DNA reads as TGCGCCAGCAGCCAAGATCCAGCGGGGGGGCTTGCAGATACGCAGTATTTT. Its protein product is CASSQDPAGGLADTQYF.

This chain connects TRBV2 to TRBJ1-2; TRBD1 is a possible D gene (5 bases). Trimming cost V 7 bases and J 1 base, with 16 bases left between them. Per the germline V gene, CDR1 is SNHLY and CDR2 is FYNNEI. The CDR3 has 15 residues. The CDR3 DNA sequence: TGTGCCAGCAAGGGGAGGGCCCCAGATAACTATGGCTACACCTTC. This sequence encodes CASKGRAPDNYGYTF.

This clone was recorded once. This rearrangement joins TRBV6-5 to TRBJ1-1; D may be TRBD1 (5 bases). Germline assignment: CDR1 MNHEY and CDR2 SVGAGI. The CDR3 runs 13 residues. V was shortened by 7 bases and J by 7 bases, with 16 bases between the two germline ends. CDR3 in DNA: TGTGCCAGCACCCAGACAGCATTCGGTGAAGCTTTCTTT. Its translation: CASTQTAFGEAFF.

The chain combines TRBV5-3 with TRBJ2-7, with 8 positions matching TRBD2. TRBV5-3 is given ORF status, its function remaining uncertain. Unmatched junction bases numbered 7, after V lost 0 bases and J lost 2 bases. The CDR3 is 16 residues long. CDR3 region: CARSLVGGGPTYEQYF. The CDR3 DNA is TGTGCCAGAAGCTTGGTGGGCGGGGGGCCCACCTACGAGCAGTACTTC.

This clone was observed once. The V and J genes are TRBV30 and TRBJ1-2; 9 bases align to TRBD1. The germline gives CDR1 GTSNPN, CDR2 SVGIG (reference sequence). This CDR3 spans 16 amino acids. V shed 5 bases, J shed 6 bases, and the junction held 16 bases outside the gene matches. CDR3 nucleotides: TGTGCCTGGGAAACAGGGGGCCGGATTAGAATCCATGGCTACACCTTC. It encodes CAWETGGRIRIHGYTF.

The V and J genes are TRBV6-1 and TRBJ1-1, with TRBD1 matching over 7 bases. Germline assignment: CDR1 MNHNS and CDR2 SASEGT. V shed 5 bases and J 3 bases; nucleotides not matched to a gene: 6. The CDR3 loop spans 14 amino acids. CDR3 bases: TGTGCCAGCAGTAACCCAGGGGGAGACACTGAAGCTTTCTTT. Translation gives CASSNPGGDTEAFF.

V and J are TRBV11-2 and TRBJ1-6; D gene uncertain. The germline gives CDR1 SGHAT, CDR2 FQNNGV. CDR3 length: 15 amino acids. Trimming stripped 3 bases from V and 9 bases from J, with 15 bases between. The CDR3: CASSLGGNLVSPLHF. The CDR3 region has the DNA TGTGCCAGCAGCTTGGGCGGGAATTTGGTTTCACCCCTCCACTTT.

The table lists this clone with a few counts. The rearrangement links TRBV10-3 to TRBJ1-1, with 9 bases aligning to TRBD1. The J segment lost 1 base and the V segment lost 11 bases, leaving 5 bases of the junction unmatched. CDR3 size: 13 residues. Looked up from germline, CDR1 is ENHRY and CDR2 is SYGVKD. The CDR3 sequence: CAAGTGSNTEAFF. The CDR3 region has the DNA TGTGCCGCCGGGACAGGGTCGAACACTGAAGCTTTCTTT.

Concerning this clone itself: Distinct nucleotide sequences in the sample also encode this CDR3. This chain links TRBV5-1 with TRBJ2-7; the match to TRBD1 covers 11 bases. The V and J ends lost 4 bases and 3 bases, in that order; junction bases with no gene match: 3. The CDR3 spans 14 residues. CDR1 is SGHRS, CDR2 YFSETQ, per germline. CDR3 sequence (DNA): TGCGCCAGCAGCCCCGGGACAGGGGGCTACGAGCAGTACTTC. Translated, it gives CASSPGTGGYEQYF.

This chain connects TRBV7-9 to TRBJ1-4, with D hard to call. Germline V lookup: CDR1 SEHNR, CDR2 FQNEAQ (reference sequence). CDR3 size: 14 residues. Trimming stripped 2 bases from V and 7 bases from J, with 11 bases between. The CDR3 bases are TGTGCCAGCAGCTTACATGAGCGTACTGAAAAACTGTTTTTT. Translation gives CASSLHERTEKLFF.

The sample holds one count of this clone. The V and J genes are TRBV9 and TRBJ2-1; 11 nucleotides align to TRBD2. Losses at the gene ends were 0 bases for V and 8 bases for J; bases not matched to a gene: 1. Per germline, CDR1 SGDLS and CDR2 YYNGEE. The CDR3 runs 14 residues. The CDR3 DNA sequence: TGTGCCAGCAGCGTAGTGGGACTAGCGGATGAGCAGTTCTTC. This sequence encodes CASSVVGLADEQFF.

V usage is TRBV9 and J usage is TRBJ2-3; 7 nucleotides match TRBD1. The CDR3 spans 15 residues. V shed 4 bases and J 2 bases; nucleotides not matched to a gene: 7. The germline gives CDR1 SGDLS, CDR2 YYNGEE. The CDR3 region is CASSLRQGSTDTQYF. CDR3 DNA: TGTGCCAGCAGCCTACGACAGGGATCCACAGATACGCAGTATTTT.

This chain connects TRBV5-1 to TRBJ2-3; possible D gene TRBD1, 6 bases. Per the germline V gene, CDR1 is SGHRS and CDR2 is YFSETQ. The CDR3 extends over 15 amino acids. The ends were cut back, 4 bases at V and 0 bases at J, with 12 bases in the middle. This CDR3 is CASSQGTTSTDTQYF. The DNA of the CDR3 is TGCGCCAGCAGCCAGGGGACAACTAGCACAGATACGCAGTATTTT.

CDR3 nucleotide sequence: TGTGCCAGCAGTGAAGCCGGAAAGGGGGGCTACACCTTC. Residues: CASSEAGKGGYTF. The V gene is TRBV6-1, the J gene TRBJ1-2; possible D gene TRBD1, 5 bases. V lost 0 bases and J 8 bases, leaving 10 bases between the germline ends. Looked up from germline, CDR1 is MNHNS and CDR2 is SASEGT. The CDR3 has 13 residues.

This clone was recorded once. V usage is TRBV19 and J usage is TRBJ2-7; D ambiguous. CDR3 length: 14 residues. Trimming left V 3 bases short and J 2 bases short, with 11 bases between. Germline CDR1 reads LNHDA; CDR2 reads SQIVND (reference sequence). The chain's CDR3 is CASSILGGTYEQYF. DNA for the CDR3: TGTGCCAGTAGTATCCTTGGCGGAACCTACGAGCAGTACTTC. The whole variable domain, remainder taken from reference TRBV19 and TRBJ2-7, is DGGITQSPKYLFRKEGQNVTLSCEQNLNHDAMYWYRQDPGQGLRLIYYSQIVNDFQKGDIAEGYSVSREKKESFPLTVTSAQKNPTAFYLCASSILGGTYEQYFGPGTRLTVT.

This chain joins TRBV2 and TRBJ1-1; D gene uncertain. Germline CDR1 and CDR2: SNHLY and FYNNEI. The V and J ends lost 0 bases and 5 bases respectively, with 7 bases between them. The CDR3 consists of 13 residues. The CDR3 reads CASSEAAETEAFF. The CDR3 DNA follows: TGTGCCAGCAGTGAAGCCGCGGAGACTGAAGCTTTCTTT.

In its sample, this clone was seen once. The gene calls are TRBV7-8 and TRBJ1-1, with 8 bases aligning to TRBD1. The CDR3 spans 13 residues. The V gene's germline CDR1 is SGHVS and CDR2 FQNEAQ. V trimming: 11 bases; J trimming: 5 bases; junction bases outside the gene matches: 10. This chain's CDR3 is CAGWDRMGTEAFF. For the CDR3, the DNA is TGTGCCGGGTGGGACAGGATGGGAACTGAAGCTTTCTTT.

The V call is TRBV5-8, the J call TRBJ1-1; TRBD1 matches 8 bases. This CDR3 has 14 amino acids. Trimming at V came to 5 bases and at J to 4 bases, leaving 7 bases not matched to a gene. CDR1 and CDR2 from the germline V gene are SGHTS and YDEGEE. For the CDR3, the DNA is TGTGCCAGCAGTCTTATCGACAGGGGCACTGAAGCTTTCTTT. It encodes CASSLIDRGTEAFF.

The V and J genes are TRBV11-2 and TRBJ1-3; TRBD1 agrees at 9 bases. Germline CDR1 and CDR2: SGHAT and FQNNGV. V was pared by 5 bases and J by 2 bases, with 4 bases of the junction left unmatched. This CDR3 comprises 15 residues. CDR3 sequence reads: CASSTGGEPGNTIYF. The CDR3 coding sequence is TGTGCCAGCAGCACAGGGGGCGAACCTGGAAACACCATATATTTT.

The chain carries TRBV19 and TRBJ2-4; D is unclear. Trimming took off 4 bases at V and 0 bases at J, with 16 bases between the two ends. CDR1 LNHDA and CDR2 SQIVND come from the germline V gene (reference sequence). CDR3 length equals 17 residues. CDR3 in DNA: TGTGCCAGTAGTAGCTATCCACCCAGACTAGCCAAAAACATTCAGTACTTC. It specifies CASSSYPPRLAKNIQYF.

The chain has TRBV6-1 and TRBJ2-5; 9 nucleotides agree with TRBD2. The V and J ends lost 0 bases and 1 base, in that order; junction bases with no gene match: 0. Germline values: CDR1 MNHNS, CDR2 SASEGT. CDR3 length: 15 residues. In DNA, the CDR3 is TGTGCCAGCAGTGAAGCTAGCGGGGGCCAAGAGACCCAGTACTTC. Translating it yields CASSEASGGQETQYF.

The chain is built from TRBV6-1 and TRBJ1-5; 7 nucleotides agree with TRBD1. CDR1 and CDR2 (germline): MNHNS, SASEGT. Unmatched junction bases numbered 8, after V lost 6 bases and J lost 3 bases. The CDR3 is 15 amino acids. The CDR3 DNA is TGTGCCAGCAGCCCGGGACAGCTCCTCAATCAGCCCCAGCATTTT. Encoded protein: CASSPGQLLNQPQHF.

The CDR3 sequence: CASSLHDMNTEAFF. The CDR3, as DNA: TGTGCCAGCAGCCTTCACGACATGAACACTGAAGCTTTCTTT. The V call is TRBV7-9, the J call TRBJ1-1; D uncertain. The V and J ends lost 5 bases and 0 bases respectively, with 10 bases between them. CDR3 length: 14 amino acids. CDR1 is SEHNR and CDR2 is FQNEAQ in the germline V gene (reference sequence).

The chain carries TRBV6-1 and TRBJ1-6; tentative D call: TRBD1 (6 bases). The CDR3 consists of 16 residues. Germline loops: CDR1 MNHNS, CDR2 SASEGT. V lost 6 bases and J 7 bases, leaving 19 bases between the germline ends. CDR3 nucleotide sequence: TGTGCCAGCAGGGAAAGGGGGGGGCCTCCCAATTCACCCCTCCACTTT. Translated: CASRERGGPPNSPLHF.

The chain is built from TRBV5-4 and TRBJ2-5; a weak D match, TRBD1 (6 bases). The J call may be wrong; the DNA end is better matched by TRBJ2-7. The CDR3 is 16 amino acids. The germline V gene encodes CDR1 SGHNT and CDR2 YYREEE (reference sequence). CDR3 coding DNA: TGTGCCAGCAGCTTGGCCGGCGGACAGAGCTCCTACGAGCAGTACTTC. Translated: CASSLAGGQSSYEQYF.

The chain has TRBV7-9 and TRBJ1-1, with no clear D. Trimming left V 6 bases short and J 3 bases short, with 11 bases between. Per the germline V gene, CDR1 is SEHNR and CDR2 is FQNEAQ (reference sequence). The CDR3 extends over 13 amino acids. CDR3 residues: CASRAREYTEAFF. As DNA, the CDR3 is TGTGCCAGCAGAGCGAGAGAGTACACTGAAGCTTTCTTT.